This T cell receptor beta chain was profiled in a study of cytomegalovirus exposure and HLA in healthy donors. With V trimmed by 2 bases and J by 0 bases, 8 bases remained unmatched. The CDR3 consists of 16 residues. Germline loops: CDR1 SGDLS, CDR2 YYNGEE. Study-wide results and limits: After further analysis at a later stage, 17,000 or so TCR beta sequences were associated with HLA alleles at 0.05 false discovery rate. Researchers reportedly found TCR beta sequences accurately predicted most subjects' HLA-A and HLA-B alleles.

60 Vbeta and 13 Jbeta primers were used in PCR. Using immunoSEQ multiplex PCR, the repertoire was profiled, and TCRdb retains in-frame clones only, with some absent. The specimen's table records about 79,000 clones. Details on this clone: Its antigen is unidentified.

Specimen: PBMCs. The J gene is TRBJ2-7, the V gene TRBV9; 7 positions agree with TRBD1. The sequence derives from a man aged 25 to 45 in good health and CMV-seronegative. The CDR3 protein is CASSVTTGVNSYEQYF. The CDR3 nucleotides are TGTGCCAGCAGCGTGACCACAGGGGTAAACTCCTACGAGCAGTACTTC.